A selection of T cell receptor beta chains follows, all from one sample in a study of human T cells and chemical hapten exposure. TCRdb reprocessed the RACE reads via MiXCR and lists one record per CDR3 protein. The sample records 50,000 to 60,000 distinct CDR3 sequences, roughly 12% being singletons. The sample in question was whole blood, obtained in connection with sensitization to the hapten diphenylcyclopropenone (DPC). Every receptor here comes from a man aged 30 to 45 with alopecia areata. Some clones in this sample may be carry-over from other donors' samples. Each CDR3 is given with its conserved first and last residue.

>TRBV6-1|15
CASSELFGADYGYTF
>TRBV7-9|14
CASSQGQGTLGYTF
>TRBV18|13
CASSPGGDTEAFF
>TRBV30|13
CAWSVSARTEAFF
>TRBV29-1|14
CSAVWPANTGELFF
>TRBV19|14
CASSVLAGWNEQFF
>TRBV7-2|15
CASSLGTKGWNGYTF
>TRBV18|14
CASSPPGTSYEQYF
>TRBV3-1|14
CASSQVGTSVRQYF
>TRBV7-9|16
CASSLELREGNYGYTF
>TRBV4-1|15
CASSRDRSSRDTQYF
>TRBV9|14
CASSFTTRPYEQYF
>TRBV6-2/TRBV6-3|17
CASSPRRWQGAPYEQYF
>TRBV12-5|11
CASRGNYGYTF
>TRBV6-5|15
CASSLQGLMTDTQYF
>TRBV7-6|18
CASSPGRGLSSSNQPQHF
>TRBV3-1|14
CASSHRPETDTQYF
>TRBV14|13
CASSIGDTGELFF
>TRBV4-3|16
CASSQAPMRGDYGYTF
>TRBV28|13
CASSMIGRDTQYF
>TRBV28|16
CASSWSVGRSTDTQYF
>TRBV29-1|13
CSVAGKGANVLTF
>TRBV6-2/TRBV6-3|14
CASSSFSGANVLTF
>TRBV29-1|11
CSAGNRDTQYF
>TRBV27|14
CASSRLPAAYEQYF
>TRBV20-1|14
CSAHRLAGTFEQYF
>TRBV5-1|15
CASRRSDRFTGELFF
>TRBV7-7|15
CASSPGRLLQETQYF
>TRBV4-1|16
CASSQGVRSLAYEQYF
>TRBV10-3|12
CAVSTAAYGYTF
>TRBV9|11
CASGPVAEAFF
>TRBV9|14
CASTRGVLNTEAFF
>TRBV5-1|16
CASSLAWRGDLNIQYF
>TRBV12-3/TRBV12-4|13
CASSLRADQPQHF
>TRBV2|15
CASSSSDRGNYEQYF
>TRBV20-1|16
CSASLGGQLFYNEQFF
>TRBV12-3/TRBV12-4|12
CASSFEGETQYF
>TRBV30|14
CAWRDRQGNQPQHF
>TRBV27|14
CASSLRQGPEKLFF
>TRBV28|14
CASSLAGTDYEQYF
>TRBV4-2|13
CASSGQGDSPLHF
>TRBV27|16
CASSSAEWRRNTEAFF
>TRBV28|13
CASSLVGGRPLHF
>TRBV28|17
CASSFLTGGPPQETQYF
>TRBV7-9|17
CASSSGQGLGSNQPQHF
>TRBV9|13
CASSVLDTDTQYF
>TRBV29-1|12
CSATGFGTEAFF
>TRBV5-1|13
CASSLGAGNEQFF
>TRBV20-1|16
CSAGVQQQIYNSPLHF
>TRBV27|15
CASSLTGTTNYGYTF
>TRBV12-2|18
CASRLARQEGPGNTEAFF
>TRBV19|14
CASSPGTGLYEQYF
>TRBV5-1|17
CASSLIPTAVAAGELFF
>TRBV7-2|13
CASSAPKAGELFF
>TRBV28|13
CASSLGPNTEAFF
>TRBV7-2|15
CASSFGTGGNQPQHF
>TRBV27|13
CASSPQLTETQYF
>TRBV7-2|12
CASSLDRGRAFF
>TRBV4-2|12
CASSQGTYEQYF
>TRBV4-2|18
CASSQDWEGGPSTDTQYF